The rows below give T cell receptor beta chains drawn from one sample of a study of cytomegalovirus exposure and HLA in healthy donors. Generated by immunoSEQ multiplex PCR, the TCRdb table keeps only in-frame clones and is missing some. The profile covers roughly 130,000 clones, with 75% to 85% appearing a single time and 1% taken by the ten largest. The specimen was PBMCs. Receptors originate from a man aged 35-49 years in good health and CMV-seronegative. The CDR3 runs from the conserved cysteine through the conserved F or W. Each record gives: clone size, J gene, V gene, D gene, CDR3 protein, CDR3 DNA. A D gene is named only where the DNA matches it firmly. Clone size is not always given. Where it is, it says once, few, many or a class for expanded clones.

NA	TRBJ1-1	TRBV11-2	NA	CASSQRVGENTEAFF	TGTGCCAGCAGCCAAAGGGTAGGGGAGAACACTGAAGCTTTCTTT
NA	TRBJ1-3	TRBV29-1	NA	CSVAQGSAGNTIYF	TGCAGCGTTGCCCAGGGTTCGGCTGGAAACACCATATATTTT
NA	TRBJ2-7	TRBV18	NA	CASSKVRDSYEQYF	TGTGCCAGCTCCAAGGTACGGGACTCCTACGAGCAGTACTTC
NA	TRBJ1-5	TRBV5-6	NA	CASSLFGAGGNQPQHF	TGTGCCAGCAGCTTGTTCGGAGCCGGGGGCAATCAGCCCCAGCATTTT
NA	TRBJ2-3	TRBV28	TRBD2	CATHPAGGTDTQYF	TGTGCCACCCACCCGGCGGGAGGCACAGATACGCAGTATTTT
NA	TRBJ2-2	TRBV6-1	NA	CASSGAQNTGELFF	TGTGCCAGCAGTGGGGCCCAGAACACCGGGGAGCTGTTTTTT
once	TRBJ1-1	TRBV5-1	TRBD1	CASSLGGTGNTEAFF	TGCGCCAGCAGCTTGGGAGGGACAGGCAACACTGAAGCTTTCTTT
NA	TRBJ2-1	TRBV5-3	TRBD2	CARTPRTSGKGDEQFF	TGTGCCAGAACCCCCAGGACTAGCGGGAAGGGGGATGAGCAGTTCTTC
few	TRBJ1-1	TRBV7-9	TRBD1	CSSSPGGTEAFF	TGTTCCAGCAGCCCAGGGGGCACTGAAGCTTTCTTT
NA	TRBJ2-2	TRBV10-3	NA	CAIRDREDGELFF	TGTGCCATCAGGGACAGAGAAGACGGGGAGCTGTTTTTT
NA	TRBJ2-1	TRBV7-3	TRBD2	CASSLGGSRSYNEQFF	TGTGCCAGCAGCTTAGGCGGGAGCAGGTCCTACAATGAGCAGTTCTTC
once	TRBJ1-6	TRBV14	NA	CASSQGTAVSSYNSPLHF	TGTGCCAGCAGCCAAGGGACAGCCGTAAGCTCCTATAATTCACCCCTCCACTTT
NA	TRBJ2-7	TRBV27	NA	CASSPQGFSYEQYF	TGTGCCAGCAGTCCGCAGGGGTTCTCCTACGAGCAGTACTTC
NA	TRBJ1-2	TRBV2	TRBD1	CASSEPRGRSRAF	TGTGCCAGCAGTGAGCCCAGGGGGCGAAGCCGCGCCTTC
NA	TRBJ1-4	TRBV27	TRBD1	CASTRTQGDLGKLFF	TGTGCCAGCACCCGTACACAGGGGGATTTAGGAAAACTGTTTTTT
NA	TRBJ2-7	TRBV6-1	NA	CASSRGQGDFSLYF	TGTGCCAGCAGTAGGGGCCAGGGCGACTTTAGTCTGTACTTC
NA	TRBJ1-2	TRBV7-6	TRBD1	CASSLTGTFGYTF	TGTGCCAGCAGCCTGACAGGGACATTCGGCTACACCTTC
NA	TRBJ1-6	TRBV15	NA	CATSSGTADNSPLHF	TGTGCCACCAGCAGCGGAACTGCGGATAATTCACCCCTCCACTTT
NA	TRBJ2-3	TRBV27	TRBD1	CASSRDRGRGSADTQYF	TGTGCCAGCAGCCGTGACAGGGGCCGTGGGAGTGCAGATACGCAGTATTTT
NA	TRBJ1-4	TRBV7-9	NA	CASSVRGMMNEKLFF	TGTGCCAGCAGCGTCAGGGGTATGATGAATGAAAAACTGTTTTTT
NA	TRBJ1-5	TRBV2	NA	CASSQDFLPNQPQHF	TGTGCCAGCAGCCAGGACTTCCTGCCCAATCAGCCCCAGCATTTT
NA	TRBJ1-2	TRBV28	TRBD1	CASSPGQEWRTNYGYTF	TGTGCCAGCAGCCCTGGACAGGAGTGGAGAACTAACTATGGCTACACCTTC
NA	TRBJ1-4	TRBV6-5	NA	CASSDRSTNEKLFF	TGTGCCAGCAGTGACAGGTCAACTAATGAAAAACTGTTTTTT
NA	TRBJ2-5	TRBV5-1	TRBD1	CASSIDRVVETQYF	TGCGCCAGCAGTATCGACAGGGTCGTGGAGACCCAGTACTTC
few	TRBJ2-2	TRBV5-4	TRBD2	CASSLVTGGTGELFF	TGTGCCAGCAGCTTGGTAACGGGGGGAACCGGGGAGCTGTTTTTT
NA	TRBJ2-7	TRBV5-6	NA	CASSLRLGADEQYF	TGTGCCAGCAGCTTGCGGCTAGGGGCCGACGAGCAGTACTTC
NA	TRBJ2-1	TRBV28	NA	CASSSPGYSANEQFF	TGTGCCAGCAGTTCTCCGGGATATTCTGCGAATGAGCAGTTCTTC
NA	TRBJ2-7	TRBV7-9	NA	CASSLEEGLSYEQYF	TGTGCCAGCAGCTTAGAGGAGGGACTCTCCTACGAGCAGTACTTC
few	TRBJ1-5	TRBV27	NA	CASSLSFGPGDQPQHF	TGTGCCAGCAGTTTATCGTTCGGCCCGGGGGATCAGCCCCAGCATTTT
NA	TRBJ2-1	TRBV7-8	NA	CASSFTPGSNEQFF	TGTGCCAGCAGCTTCACCCCGGGGAGCAATGAGCAGTTCTTC
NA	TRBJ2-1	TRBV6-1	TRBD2	CASSDPGLADNEQFF	TGTGCCAGCAGTGACCCGGGACTAGCGGATAATGAGCAGTTCTTC
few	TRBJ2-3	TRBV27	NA	CASSLSSRADTQYF	TGTGCCAGCAGTTTATCGAGCCGGGCAGATACGCAGTATTTT
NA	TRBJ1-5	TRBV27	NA	CASSFDGNQPQHF	TGTGCCAGCAGTTTCGACGGGAATCAGCCCCAGCATTTT
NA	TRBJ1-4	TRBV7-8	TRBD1	CASSSLTGGSNEKLFF	TGTGCCAGCAGCTCCCTGACAGGGGGCTCTAATGAAAAACTGTTTTTT
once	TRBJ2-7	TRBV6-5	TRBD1	CASSPRTGGLYEQYF	TGTGCCAGCAGTCCAAGGACAGGGGGACTCTACGAGCAGTACTTC
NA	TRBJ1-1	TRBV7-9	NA	CASSFPGDTEAFF	TGTGCCAGCAGCTTTCCGGGGGACACTGAAGCTTTCTTT
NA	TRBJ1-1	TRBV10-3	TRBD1	CAISGDRGRVFTAFF	TGTGCCATCAGTGGCGACAGGGGGCGCGTGTTTACCGCTTTCTTT
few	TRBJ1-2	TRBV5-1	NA	CASSLAATDPGGYTF	TGCGCCAGCAGCTTGGCCGCGACAGATCCGGGTGGCTACACCTTC
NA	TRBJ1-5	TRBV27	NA	CASSLKTDQPQHF	TGTGCCAGCAGTCTGAAAACTGATCAGCCCCAGCATTTT
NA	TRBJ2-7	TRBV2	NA	CASRRSYEQYF	TGTGCCAGCAGGAGGTCCTACGAGCAGTACTTC
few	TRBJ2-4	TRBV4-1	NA	CASSQNDAGYIQYF	TGCGCCAGCAGCCAGAACGACGCGGGTTACATTCAGTACTTC
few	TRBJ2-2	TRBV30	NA	CAWSVRGTNTGELFF	TGTGCCTGGAGTGTAAGGGGGACGAACACCGGGGAGCTGTTTTTT
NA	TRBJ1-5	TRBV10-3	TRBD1	CATAYTGDGNQPQHF	TGTGCCACCGCCTACACAGGGGACGGCAATCAGCCCCAGCATTTT
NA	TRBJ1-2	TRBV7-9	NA	CASSPSVGYTF	TGTGCCAGCAGCCCCTCGGTGGGCTACACCTTC
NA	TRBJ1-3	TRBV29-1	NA	CSVEVGAGNTIYF	TGCAGCGTTGAAGTAGGGGCTGGAAACACCATATATTTT
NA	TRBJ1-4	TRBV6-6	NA	CASSYPSGPTNEKLFF	TGTGCCAGCAGTTATCCGAGCGGGCCAACTAATGAAAAACTGTTTTTT
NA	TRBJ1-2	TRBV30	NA	CAWKPRNYGYTF	TGTGCCTGGAAGCCTCGGAACTATGGCTACACCTTC
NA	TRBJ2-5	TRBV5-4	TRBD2	CASSPGRAGQETQYF	TGTGCCAGCAGCCCAGGGAGGGCAGGCCAAGAGACCCAGTACTTC
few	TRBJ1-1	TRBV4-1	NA	CASSQEGRGMNTEAFF	TGCGCCAGCAGCCAAGAGGGGCGGGGGATGAACACTGAAGCTTTCTTT
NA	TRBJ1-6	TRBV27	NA	CASSLRDSSYNSPLHF	TGTGCCAGCTCCCTGAGGGATAGCTCCTATAATTCACCCCTCCACTTT
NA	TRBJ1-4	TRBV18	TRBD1	CASSPLGGLEKLFF	TGTGCCAGCTCACCGTTAGGGGGCCTTGAAAAACTGTTTTTT
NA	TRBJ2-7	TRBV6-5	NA	CASSYASSGMRGEQYF	TGTGCCAGCAGTTACGCCTCCTCCGGGATGAGAGGAGAGCAGTACTTC
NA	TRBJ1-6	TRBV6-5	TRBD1	CASSPDRARGSLHF	TGTGCCAGCAGCCCGGACAGGGCCCGAGGGTCCCTCCACTTT
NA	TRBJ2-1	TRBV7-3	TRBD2	CASSQGLVSYNEQFF	TGTGCCAGCAGCCAAGGACTAGTATCATACAATGAGCAGTTCTTC